This T cell receptor (beta chain) originates from a study of T cell responses to AZD1222 COVID-19 vaccine. The table came from immunoSEQ multiplex PCR; TCRdb's copy has only in-frame clones and leaves some out. The sample carries 150,000 to 170,000 clones, approximately 90% recorded once. The CDR3 consists of 11 residues. Germline values: CDR1 SNHLY, CDR2 FYNNEI. Trimming took off 8 bases at V and 4 bases at J, with 9 bases between the two ends. Of note for this clone: The antigen remains unidentified.

Study-level results: Distributed over spike, vaccine-associated CD4 TCRs predominated at 160-218 and 743-854. Regions left unmutated in variants are reportedly the target of nearly half of spike-specific TCRs.

Sequenced material: peripheral blood, taken on day 0 of AZD1222 vaccination. This chain links TRBV2 with TRBJ2-7, with TRBD2 as a possible D gene (6 bases). This TCR came from an adult in good health. This chain's CDR3 is CASAGGYEQYF. CDR3 DNA sequence: TGTGCCAGCGCTGGGGGGTACGAGCAGTACTTC.